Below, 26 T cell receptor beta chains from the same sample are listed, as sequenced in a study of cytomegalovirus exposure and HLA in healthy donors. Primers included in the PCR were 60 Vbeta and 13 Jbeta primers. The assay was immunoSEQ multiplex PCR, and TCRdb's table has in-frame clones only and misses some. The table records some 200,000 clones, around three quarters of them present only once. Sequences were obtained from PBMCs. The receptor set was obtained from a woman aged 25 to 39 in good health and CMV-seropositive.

As DNA, the CDR3 is TGTGCCAGCAGCGGAGGGACTAGCGCGGAGCAGTACTTC. Protein product: CASSGGTSAEQYF. V usage is TRBV7-8 and J usage is TRBJ2-7; 10 nucleotides line up with TRBD2. This CDR3 spans 13 amino acids. CDR1 and CDR2 from the germline V gene are SGHVS and FQNEAQ. Trimming at V came to 5 bases and at J to 7 bases, leaving 5 bases not matched to a gene.

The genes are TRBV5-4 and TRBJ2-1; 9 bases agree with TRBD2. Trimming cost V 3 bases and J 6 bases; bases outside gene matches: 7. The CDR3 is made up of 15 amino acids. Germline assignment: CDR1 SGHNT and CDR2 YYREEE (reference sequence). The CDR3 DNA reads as TGTGCCAGCAGCTCGGTAGCGGGAGTAGGCAATGAGCAGTTCTTC. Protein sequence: CASSSVAGVGNEQFF.

CDR3 bases: TGTGCCAGTATGGAGCACAGCAGGGGGTTTGGCTACACCTTC. It codes for CASMEHSRGFGYTF. This rearrangement joins TRBV19 to TRBJ1-2; TRBD1 agrees at 7 bases. The CDR3 runs to 14 residues. From germline, CDR1 is LNHDA and CDR2 SQIVND (reference sequence). The junction had 12 bases not matched to a gene; V was cut back by 7 bases and J by 7 bases.

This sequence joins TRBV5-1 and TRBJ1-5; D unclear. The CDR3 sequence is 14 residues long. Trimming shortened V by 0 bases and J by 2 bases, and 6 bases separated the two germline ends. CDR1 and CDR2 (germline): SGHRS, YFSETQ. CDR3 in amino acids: CASSLAGGNQPQHF. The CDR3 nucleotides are TGCGCCAGCAGCTTGGCCGGGGGCAATCAGCCCCAGCATTTT.

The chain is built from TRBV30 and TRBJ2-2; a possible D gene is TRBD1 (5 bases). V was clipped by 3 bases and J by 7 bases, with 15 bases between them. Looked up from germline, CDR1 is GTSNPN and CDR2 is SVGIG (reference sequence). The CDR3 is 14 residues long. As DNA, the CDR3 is TGTGCCTGGAGGGGGCGTGTCGCATACGGGGAGCTGTTTTTT. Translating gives CAWRGRVAYGELFF.

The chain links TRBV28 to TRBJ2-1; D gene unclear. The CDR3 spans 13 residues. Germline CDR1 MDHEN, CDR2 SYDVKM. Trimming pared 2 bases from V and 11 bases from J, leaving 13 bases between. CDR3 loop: CASSLTVTKQQFF. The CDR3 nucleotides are TGTGCCAGCAGTTTAACGGTGACAAAACAGCAGTTCTTC.

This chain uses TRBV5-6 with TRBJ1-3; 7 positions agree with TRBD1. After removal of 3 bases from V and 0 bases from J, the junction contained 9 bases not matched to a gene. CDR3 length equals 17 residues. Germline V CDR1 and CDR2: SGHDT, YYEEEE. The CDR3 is CASSWGKTGSSGNTIYF. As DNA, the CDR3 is TGTGCCAGCAGCTGGGGGAAGACAGGGAGCTCTGGAAACACCATATATTTT.

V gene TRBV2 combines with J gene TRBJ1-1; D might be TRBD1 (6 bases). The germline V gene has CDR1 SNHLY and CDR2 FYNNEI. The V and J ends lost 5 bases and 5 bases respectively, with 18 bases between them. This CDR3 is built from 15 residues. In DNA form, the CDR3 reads TGTGCCAGCAGTCCAACAGGGCTGAGAGGGACTGAAGCTTTCTTT. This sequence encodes CASSPTGLRGTEAFF.

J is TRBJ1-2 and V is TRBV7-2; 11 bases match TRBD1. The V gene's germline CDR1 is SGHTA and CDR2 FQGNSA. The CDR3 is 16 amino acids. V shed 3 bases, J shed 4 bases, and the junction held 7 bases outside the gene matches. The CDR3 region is CASSFGTGGLGYGYTF. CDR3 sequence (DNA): TGTGCCAGCAGCTTCGGGACAGGGGGGCTCGGCTATGGCTACACCTTC. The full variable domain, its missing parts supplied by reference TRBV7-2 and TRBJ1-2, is GAGVSQSPSNKVTEKGKDVELRCDPISGHTALYWYRQSLGQGLEFLIYFQGNSAPDKSGLPSDRFSAERTGGSVSTLTIQRTQQEDSAVYLCASSFGTGGLGYGYTFGSGTRLTVV.

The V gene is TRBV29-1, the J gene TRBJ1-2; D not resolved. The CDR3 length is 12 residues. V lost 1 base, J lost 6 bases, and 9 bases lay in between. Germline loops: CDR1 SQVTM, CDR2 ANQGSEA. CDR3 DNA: TGCAGCGTTGAAGGGGGAGGAAATGGCTACACCTTC. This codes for CSVEGGGNGYTF. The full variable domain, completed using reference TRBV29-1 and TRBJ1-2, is SAVISQKPSRDICQRGTSLTIQCQVDSQVTMMFWYRQQPGQSLTLIATANQGSEATYESGFVIDKFPISRPNLTFSTLTVSNMSPEDSSIYLCSVEGGGNGYTFGSGTRLTVV.

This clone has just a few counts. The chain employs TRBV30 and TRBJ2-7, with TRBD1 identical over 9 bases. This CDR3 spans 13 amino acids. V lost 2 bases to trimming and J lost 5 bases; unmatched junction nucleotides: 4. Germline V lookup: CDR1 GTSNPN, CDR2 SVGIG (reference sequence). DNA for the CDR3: TGTGCCTGGAGTCCGGACAGGGGCGACGAGCAGTACTTC. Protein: CAWSPDRGDEQYF.

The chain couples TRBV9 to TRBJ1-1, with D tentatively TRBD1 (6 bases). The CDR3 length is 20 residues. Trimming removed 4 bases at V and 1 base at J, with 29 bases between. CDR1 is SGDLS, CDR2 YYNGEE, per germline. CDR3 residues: CASSPEASQGRVLANTEAFF. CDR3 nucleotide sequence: TGTGCCAGCAGCCCTGAAGCGTCACAGGGTCGGGTTTTGGCGAACACTGAAGCTTTCTTT.

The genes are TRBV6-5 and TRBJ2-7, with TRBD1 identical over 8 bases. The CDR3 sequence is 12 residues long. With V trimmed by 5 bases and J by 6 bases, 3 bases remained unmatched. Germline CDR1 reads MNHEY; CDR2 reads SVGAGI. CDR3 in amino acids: CASSLTGGEQYF. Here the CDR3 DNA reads TGTGCCAGCAGTCTAACAGGGGGCGAGCAGTACTTC.

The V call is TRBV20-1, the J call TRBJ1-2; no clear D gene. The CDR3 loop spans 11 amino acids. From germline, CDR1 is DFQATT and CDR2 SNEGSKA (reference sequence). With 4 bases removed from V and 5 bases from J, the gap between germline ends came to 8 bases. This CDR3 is CSAILRYGYTF. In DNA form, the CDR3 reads TGCAGTGCTATTCTCAGATATGGCTACACCTTC.

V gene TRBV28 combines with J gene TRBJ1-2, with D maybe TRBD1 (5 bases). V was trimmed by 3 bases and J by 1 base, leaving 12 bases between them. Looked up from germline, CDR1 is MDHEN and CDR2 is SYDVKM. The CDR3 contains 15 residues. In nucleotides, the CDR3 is TGTGCCAGCAGTTTTCCCCAGGGCGTTAACTATGGCTACACCTTC. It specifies CASSFPQGVNYGYTF.

As DNA, the CDR3 is TGTGCCAGCAGCTTAGATTTCGGGGGAGATAGGAAGTACAACGAGCAGTACTTC. Translation: CASSLDFGGDRKYNEQYF. The rearrangement links TRBV11-2 to TRBJ2-7; TRBD2 is a possible D gene (6 bases). V dropped 0 bases and J dropped 5 bases, with 23 bases sitting between them. Germline CDR1 and CDR2: SGHAT and FQNNGV. CDR3 size: 18 residues.

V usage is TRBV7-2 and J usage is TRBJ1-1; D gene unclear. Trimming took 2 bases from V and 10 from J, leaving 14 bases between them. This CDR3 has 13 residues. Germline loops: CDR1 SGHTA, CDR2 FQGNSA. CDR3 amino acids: CASSLSRSTLAFF. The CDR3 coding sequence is TGTGCCAGCAGCTTATCACGGTCTACTCTAGCTTTCTTT.

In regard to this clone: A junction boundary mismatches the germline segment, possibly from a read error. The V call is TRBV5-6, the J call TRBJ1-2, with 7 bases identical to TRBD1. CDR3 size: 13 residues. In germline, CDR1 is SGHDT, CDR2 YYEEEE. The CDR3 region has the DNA TGTGCCAGCAGATTGGACAGGAACTATGGCTACACCTTC. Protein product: CASRLDRNYGYTF.

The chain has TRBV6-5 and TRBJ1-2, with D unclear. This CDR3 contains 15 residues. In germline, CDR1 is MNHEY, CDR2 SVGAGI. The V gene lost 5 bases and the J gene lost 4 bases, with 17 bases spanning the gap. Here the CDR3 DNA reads TGTGCCAGCAGTCAAGGTCGGCGGGATATCTATGGCTACACCTTC. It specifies CASSQGRRDIYGYTF.

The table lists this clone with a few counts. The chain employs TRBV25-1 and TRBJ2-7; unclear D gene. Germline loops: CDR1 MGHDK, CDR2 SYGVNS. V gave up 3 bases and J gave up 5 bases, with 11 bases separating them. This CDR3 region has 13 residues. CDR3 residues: CASSEPREDEQYF. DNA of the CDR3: TGTGCCAGCAGTGAGCCCCGTGAGGACGAGCAGTACTTC.

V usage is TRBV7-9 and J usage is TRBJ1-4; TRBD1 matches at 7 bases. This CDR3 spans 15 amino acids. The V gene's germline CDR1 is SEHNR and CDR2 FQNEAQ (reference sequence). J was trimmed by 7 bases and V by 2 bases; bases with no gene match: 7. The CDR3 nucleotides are TGTGCCAGCAGCTTACACGGGACAGAGGTTGAAAAACTGTTTTTT. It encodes CASSLHGTEVEKLFF.

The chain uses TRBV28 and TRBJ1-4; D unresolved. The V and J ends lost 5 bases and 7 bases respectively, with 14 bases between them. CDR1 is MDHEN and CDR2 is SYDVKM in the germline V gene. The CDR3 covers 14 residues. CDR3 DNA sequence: TGTGCCAGCAGTAGGGTGGGAGGTAGTGAAAAACTGTTTTTT. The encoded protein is CASSRVGGSEKLFF.

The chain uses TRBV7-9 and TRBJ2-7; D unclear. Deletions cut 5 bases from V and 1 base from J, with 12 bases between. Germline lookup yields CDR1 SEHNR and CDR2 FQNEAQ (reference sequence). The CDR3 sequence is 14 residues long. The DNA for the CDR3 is TGTGCCAGCAGCCAATTAACGGGTTCCTACGAGCAGTACTTC. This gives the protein CASSQLTGSYEQYF.

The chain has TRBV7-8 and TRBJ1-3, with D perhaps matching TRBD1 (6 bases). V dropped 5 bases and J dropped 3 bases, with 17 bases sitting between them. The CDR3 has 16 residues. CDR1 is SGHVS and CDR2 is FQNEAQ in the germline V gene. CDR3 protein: CASSTRRTDFGNTIYF. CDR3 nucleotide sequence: TGTGCCAGCAGCACCCGGAGGACAGACTTTGGAAACACCATATATTTT.

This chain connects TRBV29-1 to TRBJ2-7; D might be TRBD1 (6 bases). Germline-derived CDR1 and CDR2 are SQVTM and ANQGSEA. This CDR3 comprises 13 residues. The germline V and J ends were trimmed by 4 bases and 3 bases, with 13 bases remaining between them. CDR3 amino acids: CSVGQVSNYEQYF. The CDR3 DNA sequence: TGCAGCGTTGGACAGGTGTCTAACTACGAGCAGTACTTC.

The CDR3 reads CASSLRTSGRYYEQYF. The DNA of the CDR3 is TGTGCCAGCAGCCTAAGAACTAGCGGGAGGTACTACGAGCAGTACTTC. The gene calls are TRBV7-2 and TRBJ2-7; 12 nucleotides agree with TRBD2. The CDR3 has 16 amino acids. The germline gives CDR1 SGHTA, CDR2 FQGNSA. Unmatched junction bases numbered 8, after V lost 5 bases and J lost 3 bases.